A selection of T cell receptor beta chains follows, all from one sample in a study of PD-1 blockade in classical Hodgkin lymphoma. Sequencing used immunoSEQ multiplex PCR; TCRdb keeps in-frame clones, though not all of them. The sample shows 25,000 or so clones, 65% to 80% of them seen only once. The starting material was CD4+ T cells from blood, obtained at baseline. These receptors were taken from a human donor with classical Hodgkin lymphoma. The CDR3 runs from the conserved cysteine through the conserved F or W. Each record gives: clone size, V gene, J gene, D gene, CDR3 protein, CDR3 DNA. The D gene is left open where the match is weak. Clone size is shown for a subset of rows, as once, few, many or a class of expanded clone.

>NA|TRBV28|TRBJ1-2|NA
CASRHSDSRRGYTF
TGTGCCAGCAGACACTCAGACTCCCGGCGTGGCTACACCTTC
>NA|TRBV10-3|TRBJ1-2|TRBD1
CAISELKRDRGLSGYGYTF
TGTGCCATCAGTGAGCTCAAACGGGACAGGGGGCTGTCGGGCTATGGCTACACCTTC
>few|TRBV28|TRBJ2-7|TRBD1
CASQDRVHEQYF
TGTGCCAGCCAGGACAGGGTCCACGAGCAGTACTTC
>few|TRBV30|TRBJ1-2|NA
CAWSYLREGGYTF
TGTGCCTGGAGCTATTTAAGGGAAGGTGGCTACACCTTC
>NA|TRBV7-8|TRBJ2-1|TRBD2
CASSLRTSGPGYNEQFF
TGTGCCAGCAGCCTCAGAACTAGCGGCCCAGGCTACAATGAGCAGTTCTTC
>NA|TRBV7-2|TRBJ1-6|NA
CASSLVEGGPLHF
TGTGCCAGCAGCTTAGTTGAGGGGGGTCCCCTCCACTTT
>NA|TRBV7-2|TRBJ2-5|NA
CASSLARTYQETQYF
TGTGCCAGCAGCTTAGCGAGAACTTACCAAGAGACCCAGTACTTC
>NA|TRBV20-1|TRBJ2-3|NA
CSTLLTDTQYF
TGCAGTACCTTACTCACAGATACGCAGTATTTT
>NA|TRBV27|TRBJ1-2|NA
CASSPGVDYGYTF
TGTGCCAGCAGTCCGGGGGTTGACTATGGCTACACCTTC
>NA|TRBV2|TRBJ1-4|NA
CASDRGTNEKLFF
TGTGCCAGCGATAGGGGCACTAATGAAAAACTGTTTTTT
>few|TRBV27|TRBJ1-2|TRBD1
CASSSLGQGNYGYTF
TGTGCCAGCAGTTCCCTCGGACAGGGAAACTATGGCTACACCTTC
>NA|TRBV7-2|TRBJ1-6|NA
CASSWEHTNSPLHF
TGTGCCAGCAGCTGGGAGCACACTAATTCACCCCTCCACTTT
>NA|TRBV30|TRBJ2-7|TRBD2
CASSGGPYEQYF
TGTGCCAGTAGCGGGGGGCCCTACGAGCAGTACTTC
>NA|TRBV18|TRBJ1-4|NA
CASSPGQQLFF
TGTGCCAGCTCACCTGGACAGCAACTGTTTTTT
>NA|TRBV5-1|TRBJ1-2|TRBD1
CASSLAPGQLYGYTF
TGCGCCAGCAGCTTGGCCCCGGGACAGCTCTATGGCTACACCTTC
>NA|TRBV7-9|TRBJ1-4|TRBD1
CASSPWGLRGPEKLFF
TGTGCCAGCAGCCCCTGGGGCCTCAGGGGGCCTGAAAAACTGTTTTTT
>once|TRBV4-3|TRBJ2-1|TRBD2
CASSRLAGGATYNEQFF
TGCGCCAGCAGCCGGCTAGCGGGCGGGGCAACCTACAATGAGCAGTTCTTC
>NA|TRBV4-3|TRBJ2-2|TRBD1
CASSPHRAGQGALIPPLGELFF
TGCGCCAGCAGCCCTCACAGGGCCGGACAGGGGGCCCTAATACCCCCGTTGGGGGAGCTGTTTTTT
>few|TRBV5-1|TRBJ1-3|NA
CASSWTLDDTIYF
TGCGCCAGCAGCTGGACATTAGACGACACCATATATTTT
>NA|TRBV7-9|TRBJ2-2|NA
CASSLKGTGELFF
TGTGCCAGCAGCTTGAAGGGCACCGGGGAGCTGTTTTTT
>NA|TRBV27|TRBJ1-5|TRBD1
CASSSLSRGVRKPQHF
TGTGCCAGCAGTTCCTTAAGCAGGGGGGTCAGGAAGCCCCAGCATTTT
>NA|TRBV27|TRBJ1-5|NA
CASSFKADNSNQPQHF
TGTGCCAGCAGTTTTAAGGCAGATAATAGCAATCAGCCCCAGCATTTT
>NA|TRBV29-1|TRBJ2-1|NA
CSVAPWDSYNEQFF
TGCAGCGTTGCCCCCTGGGACTCCTACAATGAGCAGTTCTTC
>NA|TRBV28|TRBJ2-7|TRBD1
CASRTGSPSSYEQYF
TGTGCCAGCAGGACAGGGAGCCCGAGCTCCTACGAGCAGTACTTC
>NA|TRBV18|TRBJ2-1|TRBD1
CASSRRTGWRGDNEQFF
TGTGCCAGCTCACGCAGGACAGGGTGGCGGGGAGACAATGAGCAGTTCTTC
>NA|TRBV6-5|TRBJ2-5|NA
CASSYWRSQETQYF
TGTGCCAGCAGTTACTGGCGGTCCCAAGAGACCCAGTACTTC
>NA|TRBV2|TRBJ2-2|NA
CASSEQSGTGTGELFF
TGTGCCAGCAGTGAACAAAGTGGCACGGGCACCGGGGAGCTGTTTTTT
>NA|TRBV6-4|TRBJ2-4|NA
CASSRAGVKAKNIQYF
TGTGCCAGCTCCCGAGCAGGGGTAAAAGCCAAAAACATTCAGTACTTC
>NA|TRBV4-1|TRBJ2-5|NA
CASSQATLETQYF
TGCGCCAGCAGCCAAGCTACTTTAGAGACCCAGTACTTC
>once|TRBV5-6|TRBJ2-7|TRBD2
CASSLDSGGSYEQYF
TGTGCCAGCAGCTTGGATAGCGGGGGCTCCTACGAGCAGTACTTC
>NA|TRBV4-2|TRBJ1-2|NA
CASSQENGPSYGYTF
TGTGCCAGCAGCCAAGAAAACGGACCGAGCTATGGCTACACCTTC
>NA|TRBV4-3|TRBJ1-1|NA
CASSRLLGDTEAFF
TGCGCCAGCAGCCGATTATTAGGAGACACTGAAGCTTTCTTT
>NA|TRBV7-3|TRBJ2-1|NA
CASSITAAGTGDEQFF
TGTGCCAGCAGCATAACAGCCGCCGGGACGGGGGATGAGCAGTTCTTC
>NA|TRBV5-1|TRBJ2-5|NA
CASSLGTVQTQYF
TGCGCCAGCAGCTTGGGGACAGTACAGACCCAGTACTTC
>NA|TRBV30|TRBJ1-1|NA
CAWSPGRRNTEAFF
TGTGCCTGGAGTCCGGGACGGAGGAACACTGAAGCTTTCTTT
>few|TRBV29-1|TRBJ1-2|TRBD1
CSVETGTGGYTF
TGCAGCGTCGAAACAGGGACAGGTGGCTACACCTTC
>NA|TRBV7-9|TRBJ1-2|TRBD1
CASSPGTGYFRTYGYTF
TGTGCCAGCAGCCCAGGGACAGGGTATTTTAGAACATATGGCTACACCTTC
>NA|TRBV14|TRBJ2-4|TRBD2
CASSQEEVLAGPRGKNIQYF
TGTGCCAGCAGCCAAGAAGAGGTACTAGCGGGCCCGCGGGGCAAAAACATTCAGTACTTC
>NA|TRBV13|TRBJ2-1|TRBD2
CASSLLGLAGGPSGNEQFF
TGTGCCAGCAGCTTATTGGGACTAGCGGGGGGGCCCTCGGGCAATGAGCAGTTCTTC
>NA|TRBV19|TRBJ2-7|NA
CASSIEHLSSYEQYF
TGTGCCAGTAGTATAGAACACCTTAGCTCCTACGAGCAGTACTTC
>NA|TRBV6-6|TRBJ2-7|NA
CASSYEGNFYEQYF
TGTGCCAGCAGTTACGAGGGTAACTTCTACGAGCAGTACTTC
>NA|TRBV21-1|TRBJ2-7|NA
CASSKHMRLQGGEQYF
TGTGCCAGCAGCAAACACATGCGTTTGCAAGGGGGCGAGCAGTACTTC
>NA|TRBV11-3|TRBJ2-1|TRBD1
CASSSPGTGLNEQFF
TGTGCCAGCAGCTCGCCGGGGACAGGGTTGAATGAGCAGTTCTTC
>NA|TRBV10-3|TRBJ2-7|TRBD2
CAISEGIGGGVHEQYF
TGTGCCATCAGTGAGGGTATAGGCGGGGGTGTGCACGAGCAGTACTTC
>NA|TRBV11-2|TRBJ2-7|NA
CASSLAGYEQYF
TGTGCCAGCAGCTTAGCAGGTTACGAGCAGTACTTC
>NA|TRBV7-2|TRBJ1-5|NA
CASSRGGGGNQPQHF
TGTGCCAGCAGCCGCGGAGGGGGGGGCAATCAGCCCCAGCATTTT
>NA|TRBV5-4|TRBJ2-3|NA
CASSLGGGSSTDTQYF
TGTGCCAGCAGCTTGGGCGGGGGCTCTAGCACAGATACGCAGTATTTT
>NA|TRBV30|TRBJ2-1|TRBD2
CALELAGRYNEQFF
TGTGCCTTAGAGCTAGCGGGGAGATACAATGAGCAGTTCTTC